This TCR beta chain came from a study of graft-versus-host responses after intestinal transplantation. About the research overall: Each of the recipients got a multivisceral, liver-intestinal, or isolated intestinal transplant. Tacrolimus and steroids were given for about three years to all recipients after anti-thymocyte globulin induction.

TCRdb keeps only in-frame clones here, not all; method: immunoSEQ multiplex PCR. This sample has more than 80,000 clones, with over 80% found just once. This clone came up once. Its antigen is not known. V lost 4 bases and J lost 0, with 14 bases in between. From germline, CDR1 is SGHDT and CDR2 YYEEEE. The CDR3 covers 15 residues. The rearrangement links TRBV5-6 to TRBJ2-7; TRBD1 is a possible D gene (5 bases). The TCR originated in a human donor who received an intestinal transplant. The specimen was unstimulated CD8+ T cells sorted from spleen or lymph node cells, collected before intestinal transplant. The CDR3 reads CASSLGAESSYEQYF. CDR3 DNA: TGTGCCAGCAGCCTAGGGGCTGAGAGCTCCTACGAGCAGTACTTC.